This TCR beta chain is from a study of vaccination effects on CD4 cells after COVID-19. Germline V lookup: CDR1 SNHLY, CDR2 FYNNEI. The V segment lost 7 bases and the J segment 7 bases; nucleotides outside the gene matches: 13. There are 14 residues in the CDR3. TCRdb keeps only in-frame clones here, not all; method: immunoSEQ multiplex PCR. The repertoire includes 40,000 or so clones, under 80% of them detected once, and 25% to 35% sits in the top ten. Prior to sequencing, the ViraFEST assay stimulated PBMC with viral peptide pools, which expanded the antigen-specific CD4+ T cells. CD4+ T cell isolation took place after less than 13 days of culture. Confirmation by PCR established that the person had SARS-CoV-2 infection between March and December 2020. About this clone itself: Its antigen is currently unknown.

The TCR was taken from a human donor who had a prior SARS-CoV-2 infection. The chain carries TRBV2 and TRBJ2-7, with TRBD2 identical over 7 bases. Specimen: CD4+ T cells from PBMCs cultured with a peptide pool, collected before COVID-19 vaccination. CDR3 in amino acids: CASNPGLGWGEQYF. CDR3 DNA: TGTGCCAGCAACCCCGGACTAGGTTGGGGGGAGCAGTACTTC.